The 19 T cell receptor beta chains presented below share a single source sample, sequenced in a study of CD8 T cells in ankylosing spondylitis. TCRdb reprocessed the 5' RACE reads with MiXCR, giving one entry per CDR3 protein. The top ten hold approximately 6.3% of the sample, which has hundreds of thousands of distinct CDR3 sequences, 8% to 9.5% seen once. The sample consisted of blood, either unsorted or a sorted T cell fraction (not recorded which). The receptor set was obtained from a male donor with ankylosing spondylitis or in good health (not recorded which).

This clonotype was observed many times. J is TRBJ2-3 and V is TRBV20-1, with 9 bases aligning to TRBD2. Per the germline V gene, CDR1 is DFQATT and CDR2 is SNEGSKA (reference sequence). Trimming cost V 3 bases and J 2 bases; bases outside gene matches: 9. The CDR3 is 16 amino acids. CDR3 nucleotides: TGCAGTGCTAGGCTTGGGCTAGCGGGATTCACAGATACGCAGTATTTT. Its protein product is CSARLGLAGFTDTQYF.

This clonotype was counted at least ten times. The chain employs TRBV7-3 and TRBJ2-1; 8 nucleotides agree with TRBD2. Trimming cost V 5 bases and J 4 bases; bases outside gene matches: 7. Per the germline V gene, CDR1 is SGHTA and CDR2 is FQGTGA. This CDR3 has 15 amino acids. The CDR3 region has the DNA TGTGCCAGCAGCCCGGGCGTAGCGGGGTACAATGAGCAGTTCTTC. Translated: CASSPGVAGYNEQFF.

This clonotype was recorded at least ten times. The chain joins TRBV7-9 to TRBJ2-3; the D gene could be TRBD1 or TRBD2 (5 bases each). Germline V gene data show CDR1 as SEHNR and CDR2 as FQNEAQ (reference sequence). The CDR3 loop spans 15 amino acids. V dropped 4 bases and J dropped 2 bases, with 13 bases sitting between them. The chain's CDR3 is CASSSTGPFTDTQYF. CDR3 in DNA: TGTGCCAGCAGCTCCACGGGACCTTTCACAGATACGCAGTATTTT.

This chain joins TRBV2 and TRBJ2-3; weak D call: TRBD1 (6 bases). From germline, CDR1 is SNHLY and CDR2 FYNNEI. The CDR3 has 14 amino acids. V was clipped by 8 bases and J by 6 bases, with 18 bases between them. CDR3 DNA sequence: TGTGCCAGCCTATCCCAGGGGCCCCAGGATACGCAGTATTTT. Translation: CASLSQGPQDTQYF.

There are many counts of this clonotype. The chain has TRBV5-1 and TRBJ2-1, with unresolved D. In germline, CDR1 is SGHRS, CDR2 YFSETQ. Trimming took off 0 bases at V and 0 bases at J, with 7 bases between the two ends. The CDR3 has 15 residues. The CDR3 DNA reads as TGCGCCAGCAGCTTGGACTGGAGCTCCTACAATGAGCAGTTCTTC. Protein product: CASSLDWSSYNEQFF.

CDR3 in amino acids: CASSLERTQQFF. The CDR3 DNA reads TGTGCCAGCAGCTTAGAACGTACACAGCAGTTCTTC. The chain carries TRBV7-2 and TRBJ2-1; D not certain. CDR3 length: 12 amino acids. CDR1 is SGHTA, CDR2 FQGNSA, per germline. V lost 1 base to trimming and J lost 11 bases, with 9 bases between them.

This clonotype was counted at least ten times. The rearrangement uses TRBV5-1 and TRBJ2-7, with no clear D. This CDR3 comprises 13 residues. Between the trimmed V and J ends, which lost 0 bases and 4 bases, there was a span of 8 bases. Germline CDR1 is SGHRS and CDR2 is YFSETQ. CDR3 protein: CASSLESRYEQYF. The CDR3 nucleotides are TGCGCCAGCAGCTTGGAAAGCCGTTACGAGCAGTACTTC.

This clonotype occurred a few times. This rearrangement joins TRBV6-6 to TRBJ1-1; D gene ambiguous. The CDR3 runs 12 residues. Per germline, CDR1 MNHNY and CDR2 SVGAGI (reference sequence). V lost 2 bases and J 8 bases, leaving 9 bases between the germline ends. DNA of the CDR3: TGTGCCAGCAGTTACGAGACCCAGGAAGCTTTCTTT. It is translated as CASSYETQEAFF.

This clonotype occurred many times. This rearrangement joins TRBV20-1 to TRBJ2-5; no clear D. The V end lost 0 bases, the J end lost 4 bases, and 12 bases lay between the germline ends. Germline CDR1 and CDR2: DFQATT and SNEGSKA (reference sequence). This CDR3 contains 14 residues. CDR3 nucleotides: TGCAGTGCTAGAGATGGAGCATCGGGAGAGACCCAGTACTTC. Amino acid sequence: CSARDGASGETQYF.

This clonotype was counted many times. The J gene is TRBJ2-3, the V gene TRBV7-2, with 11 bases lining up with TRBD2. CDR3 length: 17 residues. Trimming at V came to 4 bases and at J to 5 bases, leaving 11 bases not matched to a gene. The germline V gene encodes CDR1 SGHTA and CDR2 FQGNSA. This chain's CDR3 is CASSSPLAGGPIDTQYF. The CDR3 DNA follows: TGTGCCAGCAGCTCGCCTTTAGCGGGGGGGCCTATAGATACGCAGTATTTT.

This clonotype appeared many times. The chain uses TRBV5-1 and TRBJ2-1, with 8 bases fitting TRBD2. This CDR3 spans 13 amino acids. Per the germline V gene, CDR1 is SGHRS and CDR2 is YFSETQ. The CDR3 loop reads CAPPGGLSNEQFF. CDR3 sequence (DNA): TGCGCGCCCCCGGGAGGGCTTAGCAATGAGCAGTTCTTC.

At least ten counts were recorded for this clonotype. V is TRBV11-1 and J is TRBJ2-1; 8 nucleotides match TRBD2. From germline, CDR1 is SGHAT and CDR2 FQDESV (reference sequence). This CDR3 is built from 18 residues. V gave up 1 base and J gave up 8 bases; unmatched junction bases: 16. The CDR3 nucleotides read TGTGCCAGCAGCTTAGGGGGCCCGGTGGGACTAGGGAGCGATGAGCAGTTCTTC. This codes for CASSLGGPVGLGSDEQFF.

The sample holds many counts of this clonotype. Here the CDR3 reads CASRMGQGTNEKLFF. The CDR3 bases are TGCGCCAGCAGGATGGGACAGGGAACTAATGAAAAACTGTTTTTT. The V gene is TRBV5-1, the J gene TRBJ1-4; 9 bases map to TRBD1. V was clipped by 5 bases and J by 1 base; unmatched bases: 3. The CDR3 spans 15 residues. Germline-derived CDR1 and CDR2 are SGHRS and YFSETQ. Variable domain in full (rest from reference TRBV5-1 and TRBJ1-4): KAGVTQTPRYLIKTRGQQVTLSCSPISGHRSVSWYQQTPGQGLQFLFEYFSETQRNKGNFPGRFSGRQFSNSRSEMNVSTLELGDSALYLCASRMGQGTNEKLFFGSGTQLSVL.

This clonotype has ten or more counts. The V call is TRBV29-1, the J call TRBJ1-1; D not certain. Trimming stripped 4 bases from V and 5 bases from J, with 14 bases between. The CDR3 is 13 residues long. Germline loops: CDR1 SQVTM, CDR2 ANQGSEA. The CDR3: CSVVGVVRTEAFF. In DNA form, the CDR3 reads TGCAGCGTTGTTGGGGTGGTTAGGACTGAAGCTTTCTTT.

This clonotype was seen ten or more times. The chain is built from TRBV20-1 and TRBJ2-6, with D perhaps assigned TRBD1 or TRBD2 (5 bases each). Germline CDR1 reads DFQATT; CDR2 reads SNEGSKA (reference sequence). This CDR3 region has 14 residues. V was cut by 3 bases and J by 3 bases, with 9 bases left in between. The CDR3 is CSASGGSGANVLTF. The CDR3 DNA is TGCAGTGCTAGTGGGGGAAGTGGGGCCAACGTCCTGACTTTC.

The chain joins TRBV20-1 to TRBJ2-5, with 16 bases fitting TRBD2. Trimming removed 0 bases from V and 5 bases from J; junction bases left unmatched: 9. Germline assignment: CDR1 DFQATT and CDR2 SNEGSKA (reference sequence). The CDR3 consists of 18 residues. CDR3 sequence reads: CSARDLGTSGGAMETQYF. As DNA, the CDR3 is TGCAGTGCTAGAGATCTAGGGACTAGCGGGGGGGCCATGGAGACCCAGTACTTC.

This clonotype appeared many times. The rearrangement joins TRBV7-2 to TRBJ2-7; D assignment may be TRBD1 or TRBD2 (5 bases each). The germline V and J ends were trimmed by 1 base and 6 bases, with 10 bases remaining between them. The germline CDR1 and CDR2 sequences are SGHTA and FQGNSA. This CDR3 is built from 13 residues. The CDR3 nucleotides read TGTGCCAGCAGCTTAGGACAGAGCGGCGAGCAGTACTTC. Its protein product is CASSLGQSGEQYF.

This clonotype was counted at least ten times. The CDR3 sequence is CSVGRGGAEKLFF. CDR3 DNA: TGCAGCGTTGGCCGCGGGGGAGCGGAAAAACTGTTTTTT. V usage is TRBV29-1 and J usage is TRBJ1-4; D perhaps matches TRBD1 (5 bases). Germline V lookup: CDR1 SQVTM, CDR2 ANQGSEA. V shed 4 bases and J shed 8 bases, with 14 bases lying between them. The CDR3 has 13 residues.

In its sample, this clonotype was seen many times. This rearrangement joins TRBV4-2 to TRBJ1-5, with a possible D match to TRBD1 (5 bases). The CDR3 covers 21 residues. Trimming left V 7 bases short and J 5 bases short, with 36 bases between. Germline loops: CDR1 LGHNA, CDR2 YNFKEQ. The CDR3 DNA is TGTGCCAGCACCGATGGGGTTAGGGGCTATTATTGGACTCTCCGTGATCAGCCCCAGCATTTT. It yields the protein CASTDGVRGYYWTLRDQPQHF.